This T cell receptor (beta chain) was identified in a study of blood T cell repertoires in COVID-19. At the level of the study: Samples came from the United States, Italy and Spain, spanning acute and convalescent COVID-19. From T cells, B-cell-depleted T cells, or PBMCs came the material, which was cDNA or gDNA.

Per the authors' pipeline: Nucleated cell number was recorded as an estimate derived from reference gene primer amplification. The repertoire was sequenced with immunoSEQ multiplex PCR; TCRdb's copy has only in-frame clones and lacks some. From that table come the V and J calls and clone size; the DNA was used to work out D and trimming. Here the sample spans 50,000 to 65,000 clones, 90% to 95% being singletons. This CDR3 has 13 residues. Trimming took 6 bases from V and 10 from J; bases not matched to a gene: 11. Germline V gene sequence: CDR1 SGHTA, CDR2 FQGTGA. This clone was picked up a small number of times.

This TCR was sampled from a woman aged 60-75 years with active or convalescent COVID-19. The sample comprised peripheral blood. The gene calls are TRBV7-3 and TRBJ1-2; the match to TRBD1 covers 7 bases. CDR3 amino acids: CASSSGTANPYTF. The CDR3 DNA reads TGTGCCAGCAGTAGTGGGACAGCCAATCCCTACACCTTC.